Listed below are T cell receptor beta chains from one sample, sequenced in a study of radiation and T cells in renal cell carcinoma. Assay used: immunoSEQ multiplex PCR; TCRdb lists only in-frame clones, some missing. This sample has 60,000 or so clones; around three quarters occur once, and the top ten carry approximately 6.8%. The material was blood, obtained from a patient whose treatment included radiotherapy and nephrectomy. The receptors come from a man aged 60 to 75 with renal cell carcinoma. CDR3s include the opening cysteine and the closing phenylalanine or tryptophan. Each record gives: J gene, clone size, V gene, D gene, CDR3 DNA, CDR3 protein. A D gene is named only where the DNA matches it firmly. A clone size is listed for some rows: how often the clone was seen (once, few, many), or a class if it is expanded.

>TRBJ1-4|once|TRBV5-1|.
TGCGCCAGCAGCCAGACCGGGACTGCAAGCCCAAAACTGTTTTTT
CASSQTGTASPKLFF
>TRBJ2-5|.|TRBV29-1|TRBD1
TGCAGCGTTGTACCCAGGGGGCATCAAGAGACCCAGTACTTC
CSVVPRGHQETQYF
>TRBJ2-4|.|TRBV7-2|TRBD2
TGTGCCAGCAGCTTCCAAGCGGGGGAAAACATTCAGTACTTC
CASSFQAGENIQYF
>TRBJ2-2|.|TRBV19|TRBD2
TGTGCCAGTAGTCCCCGACTAGCGGGTGTCCCCCGGGAGCTGTTTTTT
CASSPRLAGVPRELFF
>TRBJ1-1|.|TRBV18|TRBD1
TGTGCCAGCTCACCAGGGACAGGGTACACTGAAGCTTTCTTT
CASSPGTGYTEAFF
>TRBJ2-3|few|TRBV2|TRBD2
TGTGCCAGCAGTCAACTAGCGGGGACCACAGATACGCAGTATTTT
CASSQLAGTTDTQYF
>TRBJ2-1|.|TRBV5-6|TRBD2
TGTGCCAGCAGCCCCCCTAAGCGGGGAGCCTACAATGAGCAGTTCTTC
CASSPPKRGAYNEQFF
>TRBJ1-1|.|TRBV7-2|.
TGTGCCAGCAGCACTTCATTGGAGGACACTGAAGCTTTCTTT
CASSTSLEDTEAFF
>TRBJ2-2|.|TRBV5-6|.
TGTGCCAGCAGGGGGACCGGGGAGCTGTTTTTT
CASRGTGELFF
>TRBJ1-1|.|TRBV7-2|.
TGTGCCAGCACCCCCCACGCTGTGAACACTGAAGCTTTCTTT
CASTPHAVNTEAFF
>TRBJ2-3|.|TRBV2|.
TGTGCCAGCAGTGAGGGCCTTGCCACAGATACGCAGTATTTT
CASSEGLATDTQYF
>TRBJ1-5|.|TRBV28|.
TGTGCCAGCAGTCCCCCCGGGCAGCCCCAGCATTTT
CASSPPGQPQHF
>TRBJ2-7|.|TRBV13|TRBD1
TGTGCCAGCAGCTCTCCGGGACAGGGGGCCTACGAGCAGTACTTC
CASSSPGQGAYEQYF
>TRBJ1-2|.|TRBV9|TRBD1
TGTGCCAGCAGCGTAGTTCAGGGGGCCGACTACACCTTC
CASSVVQGADYTF
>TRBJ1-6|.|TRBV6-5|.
TGTGCCAGCAGTTACTCGGGGATTTCACCCCTCCACTTT
CASSYSGISPLHF
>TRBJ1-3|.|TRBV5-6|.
TGTGCCAGCAGCAGAAAAGGGGGCTCTGGAAACACCATATATTTT
CASSRKGGSGNTIYF
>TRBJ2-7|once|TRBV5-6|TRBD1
TGTGCCAGCAGCCTCGGACAGGCCTCCAGCTCCTACGAGCAGTACTTC
CASSLGQASSSYEQYF
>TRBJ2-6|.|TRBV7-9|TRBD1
TGTGCCAGCAGTCAACAGGGGACCGGGGCCAACGTCCTGACTTTC
CASSQQGTGANVLTF
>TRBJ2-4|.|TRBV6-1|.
TGTGCCAGCAGTGAGGGGGAGCGAGCCAAAAACATTCAGTACTTC
CASSEGERAKNIQYF
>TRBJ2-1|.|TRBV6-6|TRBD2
TGTGCCAGCAATTTACTAGCGGGGAACTACAATGAGCAGTTCTTC
CASNLLAGNYNEQFF
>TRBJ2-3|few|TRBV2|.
TGTGCCAGCAGTGAAGAGTGGGTAGATACGCAGTATTTT
CASSEEWVDTQYF
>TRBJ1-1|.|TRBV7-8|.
TGTGCCAGCTCTCGTAACATGAACACTGAAGCTTTCTTT
CASSRNMNTEAFF
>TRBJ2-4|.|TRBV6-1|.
TGTGCCAGCAAGGACCCTCCCAAAAACATTCAGTACTTC
CASKDPPKNIQYF
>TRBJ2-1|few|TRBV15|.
TGTGCCACCAGCAGAGAAGGATACAATGAGCAGTTCTTC
CATSREGYNEQFF
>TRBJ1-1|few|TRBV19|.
TGTGCCAGTGGGGAGGGGCAGTACACTGAAGCTTTCTTT
CASGEGQYTEAFF
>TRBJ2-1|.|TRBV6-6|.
TGTGCCAGCAGTTACCACGACGGGACCAATGAGCAGTTCTTC
CASSYHDGTNEQFF
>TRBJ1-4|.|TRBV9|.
TGTGCCAGCAGCGTAGGGACGGGTGAAAAACTGTTTTTT
CASSVGTGEKLFF
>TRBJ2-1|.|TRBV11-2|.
TGTGCCAGCAGCTTTTTTAACAATGAGCAGTTCTTC
CASSFFNNEQFF
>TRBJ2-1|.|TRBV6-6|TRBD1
TGTGCCAGCAGGGACAGGGCCCTTGTTTACAATGAGCAGTTCTTC
CASRDRALVYNEQFF
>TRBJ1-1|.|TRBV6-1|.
TGTGCCAGCAGTGAGACTGACGGGGCGGACACTGAAGCTTTCTTT
CASSETDGADTEAFF
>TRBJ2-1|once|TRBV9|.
TGTGCCAGCAGCCCCCAAGGTTGGAATGAGCAGTTCTTC
CASSPQGWNEQFF
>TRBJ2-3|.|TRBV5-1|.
TGCGCCAGCAGCTTGGGGGGGGATCCCAACACAGATACGCAGTATTTT
CASSLGGDPNTDTQYF